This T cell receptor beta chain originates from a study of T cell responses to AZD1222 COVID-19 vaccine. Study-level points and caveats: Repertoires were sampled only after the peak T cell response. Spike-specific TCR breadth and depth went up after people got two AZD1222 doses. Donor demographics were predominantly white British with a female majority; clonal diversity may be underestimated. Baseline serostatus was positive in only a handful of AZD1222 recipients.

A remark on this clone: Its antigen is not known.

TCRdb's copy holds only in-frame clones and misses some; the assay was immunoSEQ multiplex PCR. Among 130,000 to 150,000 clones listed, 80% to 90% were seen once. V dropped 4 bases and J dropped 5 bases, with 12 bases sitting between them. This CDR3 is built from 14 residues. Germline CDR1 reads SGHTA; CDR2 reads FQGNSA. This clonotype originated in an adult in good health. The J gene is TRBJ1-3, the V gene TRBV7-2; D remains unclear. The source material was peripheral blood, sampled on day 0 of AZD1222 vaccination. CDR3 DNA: TGTGCCAGCAGCTCCCCCGGGCTTCGAAACACCATATATTTT. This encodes CASSSPGLRNTIYF.